The present entry profiles one TCR beta chain with its context. This specimen belongs to a study of blood T cell repertoires in COVID-19. In the study overall: T cells, B-cell-depleted T cells, or PBMCs provided the cDNA or gDNA that served as material.

Trimming stripped 4 bases from V and 7 bases from J, with 17 bases between. The CDR3 is made up of 15 amino acids. Germline V gene sequence: CDR1 SGHDN, CDR2 FVKESK. In the original analysis: Reference gene primer amplification yielded estimated nucleated cell counts. Only in-frame clones appear in the TCRdb table, and some are missing; sequencing was by immunoSEQ multiplex PCR. For V, J and clone size, that table is used; D and trimming come from the DNA. This sample carries about 50,000 clones, 88% of them seen once, and the ten largest clones take approximately 12%. The chain recombines TRBV14 with TRBJ2-1; the D gene is possibly TRBD2 (5 bases). The TCR sequence derives from a human donor with active COVID-19. The donor label of this sample is uncertain. The sequenced material came from peripheral blood. The CDR3 is CASSLLDGGRNEQFF. CDR3 coding DNA: TGTGCCAGCAGCCTCTTGGACGGAGGCAGGAATGAGCAGTTCTTC.